This T cell receptor (beta chain) was profiled in a study of blood T cells in healthy people across ages. The V end lost 0 bases, the J end lost 4 bases, and 12 bases lay between the germline ends. From germline, CDR1 is MNHEY and CDR2 SVGEGT. The CDR3 sequence is 15 residues long. For the second PCR, which ran for 7 to 11 cycles, a sample-barcoded 5' primer and a J-beta primer mix were used. MiXCR, run by TCRdb on the 5' RACE reads, gives a single entry per CDR3 protein. The data show some 760,000 distinct CDR3 sequences, with 25% seen just once and roughly 9% held by the top ten. This sample also appeared in a second study, on T cells of mothers and their children. That source adds: Using the M1S primer, the second PCR added sample barcodes along with 2-4 random nucleotides.

V is TRBV6-2 or TRBV6-3 and J is TRBJ1-2; no firm D call. Sequencing was performed on blood. This clonotype was obtained from a boy aged 5 to 17 in good health. In nucleotides, the CDR3 is TGTGCCAGCAGTTACTCGAGGTCGCCAGTCTATGGCTACACCTTC. This sequence encodes CASSYSRSPVYGYTF.